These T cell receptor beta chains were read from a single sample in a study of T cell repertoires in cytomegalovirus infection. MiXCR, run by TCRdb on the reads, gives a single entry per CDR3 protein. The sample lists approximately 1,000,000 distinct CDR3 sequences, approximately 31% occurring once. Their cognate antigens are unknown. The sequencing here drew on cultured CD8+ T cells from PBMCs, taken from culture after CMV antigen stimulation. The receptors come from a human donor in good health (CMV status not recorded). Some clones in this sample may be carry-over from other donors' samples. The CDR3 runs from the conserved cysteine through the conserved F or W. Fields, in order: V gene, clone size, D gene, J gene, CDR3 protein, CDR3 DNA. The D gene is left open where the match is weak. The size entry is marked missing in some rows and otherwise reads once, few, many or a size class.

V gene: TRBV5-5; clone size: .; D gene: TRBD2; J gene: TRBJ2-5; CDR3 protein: CASSSGGGLGPGQETQYF; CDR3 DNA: TGTGCCAGCAGCTCGGGCGGGGGACTTGGTCCCGGGCAAGAGACCCAGTACTTC
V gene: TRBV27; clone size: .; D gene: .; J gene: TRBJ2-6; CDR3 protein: CAIRGIGANVLTF; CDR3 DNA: TGTGCCATAAGGGGAATTGGGGCCAACGTCCTGACTTTC
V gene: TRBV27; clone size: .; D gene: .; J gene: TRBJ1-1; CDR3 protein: CTSSLGRATEAFF; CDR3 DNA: TGTACCAGCAGTTTAGGCAGGGCGACTGAAGCTTTCTTT
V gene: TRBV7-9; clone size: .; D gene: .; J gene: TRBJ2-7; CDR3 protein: CASSPTGPSIYEQYF; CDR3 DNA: TGTGCCAGCAGCCCGACAGGACCTTCGATCTACGAGCAGTACTTC
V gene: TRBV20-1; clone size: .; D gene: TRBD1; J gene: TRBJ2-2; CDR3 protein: CSARGDGQGERDTGELFF; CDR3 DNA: TGCAGTGCTAGAGGGGACGGACAGGGGGAAAGAGACACCGGGGAGCTGTTTTTT
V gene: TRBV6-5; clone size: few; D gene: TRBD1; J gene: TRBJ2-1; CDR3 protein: CASSYGTGLYNEQFF; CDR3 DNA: TGTGCCAGCAGTTACGGGACAGGGCTCTACAATGAGCAGTTCTTC
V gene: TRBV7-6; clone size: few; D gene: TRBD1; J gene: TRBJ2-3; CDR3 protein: CASSPPGQGLYF; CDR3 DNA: TGTGCCAGCAGCCCTCCGGGACAGGGGCTGTATTTT
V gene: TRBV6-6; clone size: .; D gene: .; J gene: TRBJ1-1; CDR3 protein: CASSYSNQNTEAFF; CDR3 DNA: TGTGCCAGCAGTTACTCGAACCAGAACACTGAAGCTTTCTTT
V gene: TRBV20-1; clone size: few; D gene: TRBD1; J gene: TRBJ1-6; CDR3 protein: CSARAPWSDRGHNSPLHF; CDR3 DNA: TGCAGTGCTAGAGCTCCGTGGAGTGACAGGGGGCACAATTCACCCCTCCACTTT
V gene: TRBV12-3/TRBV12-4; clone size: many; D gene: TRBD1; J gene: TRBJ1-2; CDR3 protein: CASSLDRDHYYYGYTF; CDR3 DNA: TGTGCCAGCAGTTTGGACAGGGATCATTACTACTATGGCTACACCTTC
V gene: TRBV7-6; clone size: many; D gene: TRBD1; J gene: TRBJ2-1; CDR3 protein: CASSLAGQGPYNEQFF; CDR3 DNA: TGTGCCAGCAGCTTAGCTGGACAGGGGCCCTACAATGAGCAGTTCTTC
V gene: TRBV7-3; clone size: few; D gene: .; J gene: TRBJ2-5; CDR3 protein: CASSLKALGSSGQETQYF; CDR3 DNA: TGTGCCAGCAGCTTAAAGGCCCTGGGTAGCAGTGGCCAAGAGACCCAGTACTTC
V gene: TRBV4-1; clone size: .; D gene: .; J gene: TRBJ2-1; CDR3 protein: CASSPKYRDGEQFF; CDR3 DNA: TGCGCCAGCAGCCCGAAATACAGGGACGGTGAGCAGTTCTTC
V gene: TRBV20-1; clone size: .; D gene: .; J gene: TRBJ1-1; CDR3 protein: CSAKKGGNEAFF; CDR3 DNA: TGCAGTGCTAAAAAGGGGGGAAATGAAGCTTTCTTT
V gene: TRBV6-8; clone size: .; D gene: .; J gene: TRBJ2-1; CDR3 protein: CASTLYWGGDHNEQFF; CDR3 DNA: TGTGCCAGCACCTTATATTGGGGGGGCGACCACAATGAGCAGTTCTTC
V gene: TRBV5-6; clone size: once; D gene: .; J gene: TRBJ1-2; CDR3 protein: CASSLGNSLYGYTF; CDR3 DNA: TGTGCCAGCAGCTTAGGCAACAGCCTCTATGGCTACACCTTC
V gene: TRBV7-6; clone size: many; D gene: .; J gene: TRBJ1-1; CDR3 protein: CASSMGAEAFF; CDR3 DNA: TGTGCCAGCAGTATGGGAGCTGAAGCTTTCTTT
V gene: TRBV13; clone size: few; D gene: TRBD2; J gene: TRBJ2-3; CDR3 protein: CASSTSGGTFTDTQYF; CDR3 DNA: TGTGCCAGCAGCACAAGCGGGGGGACTTTCACAGATACGCAGTATTTT
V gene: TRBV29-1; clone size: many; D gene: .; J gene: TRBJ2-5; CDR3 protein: CSVVSRAWETQYF; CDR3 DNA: TGCAGCGTTGTTTCGCGGGCTTGGGAGACCCAGTACTTC
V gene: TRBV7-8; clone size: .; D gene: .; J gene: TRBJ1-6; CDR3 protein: CTSSLTGELHF; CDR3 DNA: TGTACCAGCAGCTTAACGGGGGAACTCCACTTT
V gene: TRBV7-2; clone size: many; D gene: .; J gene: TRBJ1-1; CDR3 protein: CASSLVGGFTEAFF; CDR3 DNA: TGTGCCAGCAGCTTAGTGGGTGGGTTTACTGAAGCTTTCTTT
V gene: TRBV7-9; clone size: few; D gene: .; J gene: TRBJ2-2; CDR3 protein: CASSSIGGRGTGELFF; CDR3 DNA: TGTGCCAGCAGCTCAATCGGGGGGCGAGGTACCGGGGAGCTGTTTTTT
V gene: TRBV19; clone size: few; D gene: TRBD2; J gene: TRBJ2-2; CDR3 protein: CATATSGGAGELFF; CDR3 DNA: TGTGCCACCGCGACTAGCGGGGGGGCCGGGGAGCTGTTTTTT
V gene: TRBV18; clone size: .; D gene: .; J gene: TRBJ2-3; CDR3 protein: CASSPRSGVDTQYF; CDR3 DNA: TGTGCCAGCTCACCTCGCTCGGGTGTAGATACGCAGTATTTT
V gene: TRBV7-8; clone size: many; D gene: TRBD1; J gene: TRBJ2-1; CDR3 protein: CASSVGQGAHNEQFF; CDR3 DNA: TGTGCCAGCAGCGTAGGACAGGGGGCCCACAATGAGCAGTTCTTC
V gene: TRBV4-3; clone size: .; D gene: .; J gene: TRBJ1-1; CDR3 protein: CASSQDGLGGTEAFF; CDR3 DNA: TGCGCCAGCAGCCAAGATGGGCTGGGGGGGACTGAAGCTTTCTTT
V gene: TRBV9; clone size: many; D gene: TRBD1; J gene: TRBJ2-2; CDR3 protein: CASTLAGTGNAGELFF; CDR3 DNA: TGTGCCAGCACCCTAGCCGGGACAGGGAACGCCGGGGAGCTGTTTTTT
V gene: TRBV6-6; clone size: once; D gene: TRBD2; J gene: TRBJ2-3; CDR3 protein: CASSFREGTDTQYF; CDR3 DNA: TGTGCCAGCAGTTTTAGGGAGGGGACAGATACGCAGTATTTT
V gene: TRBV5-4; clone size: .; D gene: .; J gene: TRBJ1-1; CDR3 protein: CASSLNSGEAFF; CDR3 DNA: TGTGCCAGCAGCTTGAATTCGGGGGAAGCTTTCTTT
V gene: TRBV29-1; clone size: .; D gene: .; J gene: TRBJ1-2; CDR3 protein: CSVELQGYGYTF; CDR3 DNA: TGCAGCGTTGAGCTACAGGGTTATGGCTACACCTTC
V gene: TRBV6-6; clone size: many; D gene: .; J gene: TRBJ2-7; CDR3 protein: CASSRPRDGPYEQYF; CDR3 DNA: TGTGCCAGCAGTCGTCCCCGGGACGGACCCTACGAGCAGTACTTC
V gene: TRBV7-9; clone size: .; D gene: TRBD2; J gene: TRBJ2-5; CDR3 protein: CASSFTLPSGGAKETQYF; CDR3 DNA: TGTGCCAGCAGCTTCACCCTACCTAGCGGGGGGGCCAAAGAGACCCAGTACTTC